The clone carrying this T cell receptor beta chain was recorded at least ten times. The sample is drawn from a study of Graves' ophthalmopathy and Graves' hyperthyroidism. Across the whole study: Hyperthyroidism was considered stable when no ophthalmopathy appeared within 18 months of follow-up.

Hyperthyroidism patients were newly diagnosed, under 2 months' duration, aged 18 to 65. Per the germline V gene, CDR1 is SGHDN and CDR2 is FVKESK. The CDR3 sequence is 14 residues long. V dropped 4 bases and J dropped 7; count of bases not matched to a gene: 10. Investigators amplified TCR beta CDR3 regions from RNA transcripts. Second-round multiplex PCR came after first-round RT-PCR with HTBI primers. TCRdb ran MiXCR on the multiplex PCR reads and lists one entry per CDR3 protein. The top ten hold 11% of the sample, which has over a million distinct CDR3 sequences, about two fifths seen once. Sequenced sample: peripheral blood or thyroid tissue (not recorded which). This clonotype was sampled from an adult man with Graves' hyperthyroidism. V gene TRBV14 combines with J gene TRBJ2-7; 7 nucleotides agree with TRBD1. CDR3 in amino acids: CASSRRDRRWEQYF. The CDR3 nucleotides are TGTGCCAGCAGCCGTCGGGACAGACGTTGGGAGCAGTACTTC.